This TCR beta chain comes out of a study of beta chain features in type 1 diabetes. The study, taken as a whole, reports: Patients' naive, central memory and Treg TCRB repertoires seemed closer to one another than those of healthy donors. Moderately but significantly shorter TCRB CDR3s were found in Type 1 diabetes patients in all four CD4+ subsets.

Of note for this clone: Its antigen is not identified.

Every participating donor gave one draw, a heparinised blood sample averaging about 110 mL. Sorting with CD45RO/CCR7/CD25/CD127/CD95/CD27 yielded naive, central memory, regulatory and stem-like memory CD4+ cells. Per germline, CDR1 LNHNV and CDR2 YYDKDF (reference sequence). The CDR3 runs to 12 residues. The V gene lost 0 bases and the J gene lost 5 bases, with 4 bases spanning the gap. The whole isolated RNA underwent reverse transcription, so sequencing captured expressed TCRB transcripts. Sequenced naive, central memory and regulatory T cell samples produced an average of approximately 3.5 million reads. Libraries were prepared by immunoSEQ multiplex PCR; TCRdb keeps only in-frame clonotypes and omits some of them. Among around 160,000 clones listed, approximately 9% were seen once.

The V and J genes are TRBV15 and TRBJ2-5; D gene unclear. The TCR originated in a woman between 18 and 30 years old with type 1 diabetes. The specimen sequenced was central memory CD4+ T cells from blood. CDR3 sequence (DNA): TGTGCCACCAGCAGAGACGTGGAGACCCAGTACTTC. This codes for CATSRDVETQYF.